This entry lists 2 T cell receptor beta chains sequenced from one sample in a study of OX40 agonist ivuxolimab in advanced cancers. Repertoires were generated with immunoSEQ multiplex PCR, while TCRdb's copy carries only in-frame clones and drops some. This sample carries tens of thousands of clones, 85% to 95% of them seen once, and the ten largest clones take around 8.7%. Sequenced here: CD4+ or CD8+ T cells sorted from blood, sampled in a trial of the OX40 agonist ivuxolimab. These receptors originate from an adult with an advanced solid tumor such as melanoma, head and neck, liver or kidney cancer.

This clone has a single count. J is TRBJ2-1 and V is TRBV7-8, with TRBD1 matching 7 bases. This CDR3 contains 12 residues. The germline V gene has CDR1 SGHVS and CDR2 FQNEAQ. Written as DNA, the CDR3 is TGTGCTCTTCAGGGGGATCACAATGAGCAGTTCTTC. It specifies CALQGDHNEQFF.

This clone was found once. The chain couples TRBV9 to TRBJ2-1; TRBD1 matches at 10 bases. CDR1 is SGDLS and CDR2 is YYNGEE in the germline V gene. V trimming: 9 bases; J trimming: 8 bases; junction bases outside the gene matches: 11. The CDR3 extends over 14 amino acids. For the CDR3, the DNA is TGTGCCACCGCACCGGGACAGGGGTTAGATGAGCAGTTCTTC. Protein sequence: CATAPGQGLDEQFF.